The rows below give T cell receptor beta chains drawn from one sample of a study of neoadjuvant anti-PD-1 for oral cavity cancer. Some clones are missing from TCRdb's copy, which holds only in-frame ones; the method was immunoSEQ multiplex PCR. The repertoire consists of about 15,000 clones, with about three quarters occurring once and the leading ten covering about 3%. This specimen consisted of PBMCs, obtained before nivolumab (anti-PD-1) treatment. The receptors originated from a person aged 35 to 85 with oral cavity squamous cell carcinoma. CDR3s include the opening cysteine and the closing phenylalanine or tryptophan. D genes are given only for firm matches. Some rows have no size entry. The others give once, few or many, or a class for an expanded clone.

j_gene: TRBJ1-1; d_gene: .; v_gene: TRBV5-1; abundance: .; CDR3nt: TGCGCCAGCAGCTTGGCATCCCTCAGTAGAGCTTTCTTT; CDR3aa: CASSLASLSRAFF
j_gene: TRBJ2-2; d_gene: TRBD1; v_gene: TRBV2; abundance: .; CDR3nt: TGTGCCAGCAGTTTGATACAGGGGGCTTCGCACCGGGGAGCTGTTTTT; CDR3aa: CASSLIQGASHRGAVF
j_gene: TRBJ2-1; d_gene: .; v_gene: TRBV10-3; abundance: .; CDR3nt: TGTGCCATCAGGACTACCCAAAAAGAGCAGTTCTTC; CDR3aa: CAIRTTQKEQFF
j_gene: TRBJ1-5; d_gene: .; v_gene: TRBV2; abundance: .; CDR3nt: TGTGCCCTCAAGACGAGGATTGGTCAGCCCCAGCATTTT; CDR3aa: CALKTRIGQPQHF
j_gene: TRBJ2-5; d_gene: .; v_gene: TRBV7-2; abundance: .; CDR3nt: TGTGCCAGCAGCTTGTCGTGGGCGCAAGAGACCCAGTACTTC; CDR3aa: CASSLSWAQETQYF
j_gene: TRBJ2-2; d_gene: .; v_gene: TRBV5-1; abundance: .; CDR3nt: TGCGCCAGCAGCTCCGAAGTGGGCGCGAACACCGGGGAGCTGTTTTTT; CDR3aa: CASSSEVGANTGELFF
j_gene: TRBJ2-3; d_gene: TRBD1; v_gene: TRBV6-1; abundance: .; CDR3nt: TGTGCCAGCAGTGACCCAGGACAGGGCACAGATACGCAGTATTTT; CDR3aa: CASSDPGQGTDTQYF
j_gene: TRBJ2-7; d_gene: .; v_gene: TRBV7-2; abundance: .; CDR3nt: TGTGCCAGCAGAAAACGCCTTATCGACGAGCAGTACTTC; CDR3aa: CASRKRLIDEQYF
j_gene: TRBJ1-1; d_gene: .; v_gene: TRBV6-5; abundance: once; CDR3nt: TGTGCCAGCAGTTACGGATGGGGGTTGAAAGCTTTCTTT; CDR3aa: CASSYGWGLKAFF
j_gene: TRBJ2-3; d_gene: .; v_gene: TRBV11-3; abundance: .; CDR3nt: TGTGCCAGCAGCTCCGGAGGGGGAAGCACAGATACGCAGTATTTT; CDR3aa: CASSSGGGSTDTQYF
j_gene: TRBJ1-2; d_gene: .; v_gene: TRBV10-3; abundance: .; CDR3nt: TGTGCCATCAGTGAGGTTATCGGGGACGGACCGAACTATGGCTACACCTTC; CDR3aa: CAISEVIGDGPNYGYTF
j_gene: TRBJ1-1; d_gene: TRBD1; v_gene: TRBV5-1; abundance: few; CDR3nt: TGCGCCAGCAGCGGAGGGACAGGGGGACCGAACACTGAAGCTTTCTTT; CDR3aa: CASSGGTGGPNTEAFF
j_gene: TRBJ2-4; d_gene: .; v_gene: TRBV11-1; abundance: .; CDR3nt: TGTGCCAGCAGCTTAGGGTACAAAAACATTCAGTACTTC; CDR3aa: CASSLGYKNIQYF
j_gene: TRBJ2-7; d_gene: TRBD2; v_gene: TRBV2; abundance: .; CDR3nt: TGTGCCAGCACCGGGGGGTTTCACGAGCAGTACTTC; CDR3aa: CASTGGFHEQYF
j_gene: TRBJ2-5; d_gene: TRBD2; v_gene: TRBV5-4; abundance: .; CDR3nt: TGTGCCAGCAGGGGGGGACTAGCGGGACCACAAGAGACCCAGTACTTC; CDR3aa: CASRGGLAGPQETQYF
j_gene: TRBJ1-1; d_gene: .; v_gene: TRBV9; abundance: .; CDR3nt: TGTGCCAGCAGCGTGGTGGACAAGAACACTGAAGCTTTCTTT; CDR3aa: CASSVVDKNTEAFF
j_gene: TRBJ1-5; d_gene: .; v_gene: TRBV19; abundance: .; CDR3nt: TGTGCCAGTAGTATGTACAGCAAAAATCAGCCCCAGCATTTT; CDR3aa: CASSMYSKNQPQHF
j_gene: TRBJ1-5; d_gene: .; v_gene: TRBV19; abundance: .; CDR3nt: TGTGCCAGTAGTATAGGTGGCAGGGCTAAGCCCCAGCATTTT; CDR3aa: CASSIGGRAKPQHF
j_gene: TRBJ2-1; d_gene: TRBD2; v_gene: TRBV7-2; abundance: .; CDR3nt: TGTGCCAGCAGCATTAGCGGGGTCTCCTACAATGAGCAGTTCTTC; CDR3aa: CASSISGVSYNEQFF
j_gene: TRBJ2-4; d_gene: TRBD2; v_gene: TRBV5-4; abundance: .; CDR3nt: TGTGCCAGCAGCTTGGAGTCCAGCGGGACCAAAAACATTCAGTACTTC; CDR3aa: CASSLESSGTKNIQYF
j_gene: TRBJ1-5; d_gene: .; v_gene: TRBV6-1; abundance: .; CDR3nt: TGTGCCAGCATCAGTGTACAGGGCCCCAATCAGCCCCAGCATTTT; CDR3aa: CASISVQGPNQPQHF
j_gene: TRBJ2-5; d_gene: TRBD2; v_gene: TRBV30; abundance: .; CDR3nt: TGTGCCTGGGGTGCGGGAGGGATGGCAGAGACCCAGTACTTC; CDR3aa: CAWGAGGMAETQYF
j_gene: TRBJ2-7; d_gene: .; v_gene: TRBV6-1; abundance: .; CDR3nt: TGTGCCAGCAGTGGGGCAGGGATCTCCTACGAGCAGTACTTC; CDR3aa: CASSGAGISYEQYF
j_gene: TRBJ1-1; d_gene: .; v_gene: TRBV29-1; abundance: few; CDR3nt: TGCAGCGTTGGAGAGGGGAGTATCGCTGAAGCTTTCTTT; CDR3aa: CSVGEGSIAEAFF
j_gene: TRBJ1-5; d_gene: TRBD1; v_gene: TRBV25-1; abundance: .; CDR3nt: TGTGCCAGCAGTGAATCAGGACAGGGCGGTCAGCCCCAGCATTTT; CDR3aa: CASSESGQGGQPQHF
j_gene: TRBJ1-2; d_gene: TRBD1; v_gene: TRBV9; abundance: few; CDR3nt: TGTGCCAGCAGCTACGGACAGGGGAAGGGGCGTAACTATGGCTACACCTTC; CDR3aa: CASSYGQGKGRNYGYTF
j_gene: TRBJ2-5; d_gene: .; v_gene: TRBV10-3; abundance: .; CDR3nt: TGTGCCACGCGGCCCGGAGGCCGCGGTGAGACCCAGTACTTC; CDR3aa: CATRPGGRGETQYF
j_gene: TRBJ1-5; d_gene: .; v_gene: TRBV11-3; abundance: .; CDR3nt: TGTGCCAGCAGCTTAGGTGGGCTGATAAATCAGCCCCAGCATTTT; CDR3aa: CASSLGGLINQPQHF
j_gene: TRBJ2-7; d_gene: .; v_gene: TRBV6-5; abundance: .; CDR3nt: TGTGCCAGCAGTTACCGTTCTCTAGCGACGTTGGAGCAGTACTTC; CDR3aa: CASSYRSLATLEQYF
j_gene: TRBJ1-1; d_gene: .; v_gene: TRBV5-5; abundance: .; CDR3nt: TGTGCCAGCAGCTTGGAAGGGACCCCCCGGTACACTGAAGCTTTCTTT; CDR3aa: CASSLEGTPRYTEAFF
j_gene: TRBJ2-4; d_gene: .; v_gene: TRBV5-4; abundance: once; CDR3nt: TGTGCCAGCAGCTTGAACAGCAACATTCAGTACTTC; CDR3aa: CASSLNSNIQYF
j_gene: TRBJ1-2; d_gene: TRBD1; v_gene: TRBV4-2; abundance: few; CDR3nt: TGTGCCAGCAGCCAAGACAGGGGGCTCTATGGCTACACCTTC; CDR3aa: CASSQDRGLYGYTF
j_gene: TRBJ2-7; d_gene: .; v_gene: TRBV1; abundance: .; CDR3nt: TGCACCAGCAGCCAAGACCCTGGGGCGCAACCTTCCTACGAGCAGTACTTC; CDR3aa: CTSSQDPGAQPSYEQYF
j_gene: TRBJ2-3; d_gene: .; v_gene: TRBV5-1; abundance: .; CDR3nt: TGCGCCAGCAGCTTTCGAGGGGGCACAGATACGCAGTATTTT; CDR3aa: CASSFRGGTDTQYF
j_gene: TRBJ1-1; d_gene: .; v_gene: TRBV7-9; abundance: .; CDR3nt: TGTGCCAGCAGCTTTACAGGACTGAACACTGAAGCTTTCTTT; CDR3aa: CASSFTGLNTEAFF
j_gene: TRBJ1-6; d_gene: .; v_gene: TRBV10-3; abundance: .; CDR3nt: TGTGCCATCAGCGCCGCGGGGTTTATTAATTCACCCCTCCACTTT; CDR3aa: CAISAAGFINSPLHF
j_gene: TRBJ2-1; d_gene: .; v_gene: TRBV15; abundance: .; CDR3nt: TGTGCCACCAGCAGTATACAGCTCAACAATGAGCAGTTCTTC; CDR3aa: CATSSIQLNNEQFF
j_gene: TRBJ1-1; d_gene: TRBD1; v_gene: TRBV11-3; abundance: .; CDR3nt: TGTGCCAGCAGCTCGCCCCCCGGGACAGGGCTTTTGACTGAAGCTTTCTTT; CDR3aa: CASSSPPGTGLLTEAFF
j_gene: TRBJ1-1; d_gene: TRBD1; v_gene: TRBV29-1; abundance: .; CDR3nt: TGCAGCGTTGGGACAGGCCTGCTTGAAGCTTTCTTT; CDR3aa: CSVGTGLLEAFF
j_gene: TRBJ2-5; d_gene: TRBD1; v_gene: TRBV19; abundance: .; CDR3nt: TGTGCCAGCTCGGGACAGAAACAAGAGACCCAGTACTTC; CDR3aa: CASSGQKQETQYF
j_gene: TRBJ2-2; d_gene: .; v_gene: TRBV30; abundance: .; CDR3nt: TGTGCCTGGACTAGCACCGGGGAGCTGTTTTTT; CDR3aa: CAWTSTGELFF
j_gene: TRBJ1-1; d_gene: .; v_gene: TRBV6-6; abundance: .; CDR3nt: TGTGCCAGCAGTTACACACAGGGTATGGGAAAGGATGCTTTCTTT; CDR3aa: CASSYTQGMGKDAFF
j_gene: TRBJ2-2; d_gene: .; v_gene: TRBV7-3; abundance: .; CDR3nt: TGTGCCAGCAGTTTGAAGAGGCCGGAGAACACCGGGGAGCTGTTTTTT; CDR3aa: CASSLKRPENTGELFF
j_gene: TRBJ2-7; d_gene: .; v_gene: TRBV4-1; abundance: few; CDR3nt: TGCGCCAGCAGCTTCAGGCCACTCGCACACGAGCAGTACTTC; CDR3aa: CASSFRPLAHEQYF
j_gene: TRBJ1-2; d_gene: .; v_gene: TRBV5-1; abundance: .; CDR3nt: TGCGCCAGCAGCTCGGACGGCCTCTATGGCTACACCTTC; CDR3aa: CASSSDGLYGYTF